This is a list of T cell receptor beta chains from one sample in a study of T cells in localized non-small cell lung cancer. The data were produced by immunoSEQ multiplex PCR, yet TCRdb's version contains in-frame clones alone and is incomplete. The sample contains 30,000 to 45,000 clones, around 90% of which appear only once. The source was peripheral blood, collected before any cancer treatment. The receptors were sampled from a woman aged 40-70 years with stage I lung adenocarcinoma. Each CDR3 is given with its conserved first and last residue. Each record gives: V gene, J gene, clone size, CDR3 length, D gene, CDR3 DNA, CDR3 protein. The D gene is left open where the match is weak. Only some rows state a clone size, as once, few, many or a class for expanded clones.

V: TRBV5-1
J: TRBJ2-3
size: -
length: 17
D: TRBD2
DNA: TGCGCCAGCAGCTTGGGTAGTGGCGGGAGGGCCCCAGATACGCAGTATTTT
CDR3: CASSLGSGGRAPDTQYF

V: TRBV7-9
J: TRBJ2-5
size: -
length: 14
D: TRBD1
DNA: TGTGCCAGCAGATCCACAGGGGCTGAAGAGACCCAGTACTTC
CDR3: CASRSTGAEETQYF

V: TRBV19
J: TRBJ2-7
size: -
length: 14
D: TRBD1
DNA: TGTGCCAGTAGTATAGCCGGCAGGGGGCAGGAGCAGTACTTC
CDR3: CASSIAGRGQEQYF

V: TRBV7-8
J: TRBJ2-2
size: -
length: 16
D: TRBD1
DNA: TGTGCCAGCAGCTTCACAGGGGCCCAGTTCGGCGGGGAGCTGTTTTTT
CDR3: CASSFTGAQFGGELFF

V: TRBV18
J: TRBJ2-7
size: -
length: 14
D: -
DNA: TGTGCCAGCTCCGCGAGTGGGAGTGGAGGCGAGCAGTACTTC
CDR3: CASSASGSGGEQYF

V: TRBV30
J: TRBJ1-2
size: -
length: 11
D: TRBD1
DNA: TGTGCCTGGGGACAGGGGTATGGCTACACCTTC
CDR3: CAWGQGYGYTF

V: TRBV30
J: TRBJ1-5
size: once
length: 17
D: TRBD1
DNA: TGTGCCTGGAGTGTGGGGACAGGGCTTAGGAGCAATCAGCCCCAGCATTTT
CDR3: CAWSVGTGLRSNQPQHF

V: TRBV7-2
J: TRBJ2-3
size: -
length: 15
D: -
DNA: TGTGCCAGCAGCTTAGCGTGGGGGAGCACAGATACGCAGTATTTT
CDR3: CASSLAWGSTDTQYF

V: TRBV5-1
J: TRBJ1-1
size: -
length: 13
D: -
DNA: TGCGCCAGCAGCCAAAATTTGAACACTGAAGCTTTCTTT
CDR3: CASSQNLNTEAFF

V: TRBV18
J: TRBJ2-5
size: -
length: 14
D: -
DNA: TGTGCCAGCTCACCATATTACGGCCAAGAGACCCAGTACTTC
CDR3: CASSPYYGQETQYF

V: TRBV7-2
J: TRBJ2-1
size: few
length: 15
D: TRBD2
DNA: TGTGCCAGCAGCTCGAGCGGGGGTGGGTACAATGAGCAGTTCTTC
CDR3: CASSSSGGGYNEQFF

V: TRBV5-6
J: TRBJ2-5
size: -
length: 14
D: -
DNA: TGTGCCAGCAGCTTGGATGGGAGCGAAGAGACCCAGTACTTC
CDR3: CASSLDGSEETQYF

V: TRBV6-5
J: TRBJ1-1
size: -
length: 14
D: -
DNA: TGTGCCAGCACCACCGGGGGGGGCTACACTGAAGCTTTCTTT
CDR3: CASTTGGGYTEAFF

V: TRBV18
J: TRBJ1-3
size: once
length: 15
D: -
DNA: TGTGCCAGCTCACCCGGACAGTACCCTGGAAACACCATATATTTT
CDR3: CASSPGQYPGNTIYF

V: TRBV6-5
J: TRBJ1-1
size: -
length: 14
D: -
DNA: TGTGCCAGCAGTTTGCGGGTATGGGACACTGAAGCTTTCTTT
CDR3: CASSLRVWDTEAFF

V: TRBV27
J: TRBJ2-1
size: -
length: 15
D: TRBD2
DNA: TGTGCCAGCAGTTTAACGGCTAGCGGGAGAGGTGAGCAGTTCTTC
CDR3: CASSLTASGRGEQFF

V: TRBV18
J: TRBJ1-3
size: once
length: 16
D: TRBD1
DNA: TGTGCCAGCTCACCGTCCCCCGGGACAGGTGGAAACACCATATATTTT
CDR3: CASSPSPGTGGNTIYF

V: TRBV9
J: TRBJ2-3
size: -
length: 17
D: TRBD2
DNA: TGTGCCAGCAGCGGCGGACTAGCGGGAGCCGGCACAGATACGCAGTATTTT
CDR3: CASSGGLAGAGTDTQYF

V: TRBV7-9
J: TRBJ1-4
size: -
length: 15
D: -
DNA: TGTGCCAGCAGCCCTTTCCTAGGGGAAGGGGGAAAACTGTTTTTT
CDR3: CASSPFLGEGGKLFF

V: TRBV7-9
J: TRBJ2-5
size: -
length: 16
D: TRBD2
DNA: TGTGCCAGCAGCTTATTGGGACTAGCGGGACAAGAGACCCAGTACTTC
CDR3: CASSLLGLAGQETQYF

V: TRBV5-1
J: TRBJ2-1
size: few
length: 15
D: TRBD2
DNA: TGCGCCAGCAGCTTGGCGGCGGGAGTCGAGGGTGAGCAGTTCTTC
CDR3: CASSLAAGVEGEQFF

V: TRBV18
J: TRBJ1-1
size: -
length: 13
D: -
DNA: TGTGCCAGCTCGCCAGGGAGGGGGACTGAAGCTTTCTTT
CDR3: CASSPGRGTEAFF

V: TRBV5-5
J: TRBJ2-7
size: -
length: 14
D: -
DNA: TGTGCCAGCAGCTTGCGCCCAGGGGACTACGAGCAGTACTTC
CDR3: CASSLRPGDYEQYF

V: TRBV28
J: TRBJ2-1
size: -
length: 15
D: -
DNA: TGTGCCAGCAGAGCCGACGTACTATCCTACAATGAGCAGTTCTTC
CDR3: CASRADVLSYNEQFF

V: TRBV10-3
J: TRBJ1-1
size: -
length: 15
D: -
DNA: TGTGCCATCAGTGGTTCGGCGGCTTCTTACACTGAAGCTTTCTTT
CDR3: CAISGSAASYTEAFF

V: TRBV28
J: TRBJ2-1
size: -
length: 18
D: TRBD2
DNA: TGTGCCAGCAGTTTTGCGGGACTAGCGGCAAGCTCCTACAATGAGCAGTTCTTC
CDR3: CASSFAGLAASSYNEQFF

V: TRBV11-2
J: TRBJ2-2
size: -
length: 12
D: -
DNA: TGTGCCAGCAGCTTAGGGCGCGGGGAGCTGTTTTTT
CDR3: CASSLGRGELFF

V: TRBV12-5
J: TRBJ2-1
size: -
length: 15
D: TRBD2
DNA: TGTGCTAGTGGCCCCGGGACTAGCGGGGGCAATGAGCAGTTCTTC
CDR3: CASGPGTSGGNEQFF

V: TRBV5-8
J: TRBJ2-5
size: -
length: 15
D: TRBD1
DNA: TGTGCCAGCAGCTCCGGACAAACAGGGGGGGAGACCCAGTACTTC
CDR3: CASSSGQTGGETQYF

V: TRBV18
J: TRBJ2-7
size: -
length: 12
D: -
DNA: TGTGCCAGCGCCCCAGGCCAACCCGAGCAGTACTTC
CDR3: CASAPGQPEQYF

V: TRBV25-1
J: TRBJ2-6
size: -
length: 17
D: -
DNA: TGTGCCAGCAGTGAAGATTTCGGATCCTCTGGGGCCAACGTCCTGACTTTC
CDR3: CASSEDFGSSGANVLTF

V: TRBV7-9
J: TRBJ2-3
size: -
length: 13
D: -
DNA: TGTGCCAGCTCGAGTTTCAGGACAGATACGCAGTATTTT
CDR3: CASSSFRTDTQYF

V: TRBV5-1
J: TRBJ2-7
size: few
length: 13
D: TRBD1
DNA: TGCGCCAGCAGCGTCGGACAGGCCCACGAGCAGTACTTC
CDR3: CASSVGQAHEQYF

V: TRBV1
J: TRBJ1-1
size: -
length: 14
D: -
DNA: TGCACCAGCAGCCAGTGGGGGGAGGTGACTGAAGCTTTCTTT
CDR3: CTSSQWGEVTEAFF

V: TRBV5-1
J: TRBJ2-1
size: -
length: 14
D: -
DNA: TGCGCCAGCAGCTTGCCCGGACTAAACAATGAGCAGTTCTTC
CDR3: CASSLPGLNNEQFF

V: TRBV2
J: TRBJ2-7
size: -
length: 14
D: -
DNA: TGTGCCAGCAGTGTGACAGGTCCTCTACACGAGCAGTACTTC
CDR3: CASSVTGPLHEQYF

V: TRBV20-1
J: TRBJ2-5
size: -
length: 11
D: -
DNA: TGCAGTGCGAGGGCGGGAGAGACCCAGTACTTC
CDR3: CSARAGETQYF

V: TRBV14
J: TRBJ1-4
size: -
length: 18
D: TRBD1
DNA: TGTGCCAGTGGGGGACAGGGGATCCCTATTGCAACTAATGAAAAACTGTTTTTT
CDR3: CASGGQGIPIATNEKLFF

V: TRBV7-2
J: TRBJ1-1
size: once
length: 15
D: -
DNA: TGTGCCAGCAGCTTAAATGGGTTAGAGGGCACTGAAGCTTTCTTT
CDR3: CASSLNGLEGTEAFF

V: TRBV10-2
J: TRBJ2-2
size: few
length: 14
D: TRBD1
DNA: TGCGCCAGCAGCCAGACAGGGGGCACCGGGGAGCTGTTTTTT
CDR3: CASSQTGGTGELFF

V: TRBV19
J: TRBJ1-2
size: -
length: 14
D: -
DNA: TGTGCCAGTAGCCCCACCGGCGGCAAATATGGCTACACCTTC
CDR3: CASSPTGGKYGYTF

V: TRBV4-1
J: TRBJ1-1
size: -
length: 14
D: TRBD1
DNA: TGCGCCAGCAGCCAAATGGCGGGGACAGCTGAAGCTTTCTTT
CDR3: CASSQMAGTAEAFF

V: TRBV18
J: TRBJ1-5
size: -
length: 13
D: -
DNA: TGTGCCAGCTCCGCCAGGGCGGGTCAGCCCCAGCATTTT
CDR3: CASSARAGQPQHF

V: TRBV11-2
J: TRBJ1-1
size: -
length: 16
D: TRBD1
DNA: TGTGCCAGCAGCTTAGGTACCTGGGACAGGAACACTGAAGCTTTCTTT
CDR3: CASSLGTWDRNTEAFF

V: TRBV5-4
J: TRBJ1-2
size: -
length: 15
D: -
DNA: TGTGCCAGCAGCAGCCGCCTAGGAGCTAACTATGGCTACACCTTC
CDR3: CASSSRLGANYGYTF

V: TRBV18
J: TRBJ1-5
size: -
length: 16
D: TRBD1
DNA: TGTGCCAGCTCACCACCAATGGGGACAGGGGGTCAGCCCCAGCATTTT
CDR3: CASSPPMGTGGQPQHF

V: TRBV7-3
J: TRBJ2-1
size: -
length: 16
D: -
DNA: TGTGCCAGCAGCTTGATCTCTGGAGGTCGATTCAATGAGCAGTTCTTC
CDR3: CASSLISGGRFNEQFF

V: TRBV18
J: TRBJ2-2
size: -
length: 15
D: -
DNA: TGTGCCAGCTCACCACCGGCGATATACACCGGGGAGCTGTTTTTT
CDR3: CASSPPAIYTGELFF

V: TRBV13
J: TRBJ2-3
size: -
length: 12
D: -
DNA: TGTGCCAGCAGCCGGGACACAGATACGCAGTATTTT
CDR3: CASSRDTDTQYF